This entry lists 25 T cell receptor beta chains sequenced from one sample in a study of blood T cell repertoires in COVID-19. Generated by immunoSEQ multiplex PCR, the TCRdb table keeps only in-frame clones and is missing some. The table shows some 99,000 clones, with nearly 90% occurring only once. Input material: peripheral blood. These receptors were taken from a man aged 65 to 79 with acute or convalescent COVID-19.

The chain employs TRBV28 and TRBJ2-7, with D possibly being TRBD1 (6 bases). Trimming shortened V by 2 bases and J by 5 bases, and 10 bases separated the two germline ends. The germline gives CDR1 MDHEN, CDR2 SYDVKM. The length of the CDR3 is 13 residues. CDR3 in amino acids: CASSLRGSHEQYV. Here the CDR3 DNA reads TGTGCCAGCAGTTTAAGGGGGTCCCACGAGCAGTACGTC.

This clone has a handful of counts. This chain connects TRBV6-4 to TRBJ1-1, with 8 bases lining up with TRBD1. The CDR3 loop spans 14 amino acids. Per germline, CDR1 MRHNA and CDR2 SNTAGT. J gave up 4 bases and V 6 bases, and 7 bases lay outside the gene matches. The CDR3 DNA follows: TGTGCCAGCAGCGCGGACAGGGTGGGCACTGAAGCTTTCTTT. Its translation: CASSADRVGTEAFF.

J is TRBJ1-6 and V is TRBV7-8; D may be TRBD1 (5 bases). Looked up from germline, CDR1 is SGHVS and CDR2 is FQNEAQ. Trimming took 5 bases from V and 7 from J, leaving 12 bases between them. This CDR3 has 14 residues. The CDR3 here is CASSPTRGNSPLHF. DNA for the CDR3: TGTGCCAGCAGCCCCACACGGGGGAATTCACCCCTCCACTTT.

The chain links TRBV28 to TRBJ1-2, with TRBD1 matching over 7 bases. With V trimmed by 2 bases and J by 0 bases, 3 bases remained unmatched. Germline V gene sequence: CDR1 MDHEN, CDR2 SYDVKM. This CDR3 is 15 amino acids long. CDR3 loop: CASSLQGGPNYGYTF. Written as DNA, the CDR3 is TGTGCCAGCAGTTTACAGGGGGGCCCTAACTATGGCTACACCTTC.

This chain links TRBV9 with TRBJ2-7, with 14 nucleotides matching TRBD2. Germline CDR1 SGDLS, CDR2 YYNGEE. V lost 4 bases, J lost 0 bases, and 3 bases stayed unmatched. CDR3 length equals 16 residues. CDR3 nucleotides: TGTGCCAGCAGCTCGGGACTAGCGGGGGACTCCTACGAGCAGTACTTC. As protein: CASSSGLAGDSYEQYF.

The CDR3 DNA reads TGTGCCAGCAGGCCCTCGTTAGGAGGGGGCAATCAGCCCCAGCATTTT. It encodes CASRPSLGGGNQPQHF. The chain uses TRBV28 and TRBJ1-5, with a tentative D call TRBD1 (5 bases). The V end was cut by 6 bases, the J end by 2 bases, with 17 bases between. The CDR3 runs 16 residues. Germline V lookup: CDR1 MDHEN, CDR2 SYDVKM.

The chain has TRBV6-4 and TRBJ2-2; 7 bases line up with TRBD2. Trimming took 2 bases from V and 3 from J; bases not matched to a gene: 12. CDR1 and CDR2 from the germline V gene are MRHNA and SNTAGT. There are 18 residues in the CDR3. CDR3 nucleotides: TGTGCCAGCAGTGACCCGTTACGGGCGGGGGACCACACCGGGGAGCTGTTTTTT. Amino acids: CASSDPLRAGDHTGELFF.

The chain uses TRBV6-5 and TRBJ2-5, with a tentative D call TRBD1 (5 bases). From germline, CDR1 is MNHEY and CDR2 SVGAGI. This CDR3 is built from 14 residues. Trimming removed 9 bases from V and 0 bases from J, with 14 bases in between. The DNA for the CDR3 is TGTGCCAGTACCCCTGGGGCTAACCAAGAGACCCAGTACTTC. Its protein is CASTPGANQETQYF.

This chain joins TRBV11-2 and TRBJ2-5, with 10 bases fitting TRBD2. This CDR3 region has 15 residues. CDR1 and CDR2 (germline): SGHAT, FQNNGV. Unmatched junction bases numbered 5, after V lost 5 bases and J lost 2 bases. This CDR3 reads CASSHGLAAQETQYF. The CDR3 nucleotides read TGTGCCAGCAGCCACGGACTAGCGGCTCAAGAGACCCAGTACTTC. Looking up the rest from reference TRBV11-2 and TRBJ2-5 gives the full variable domain: EAGVAQSPRYKIIEKRQSVAFWCNPISGHATLYWYQQILGQGPKLLIQFQNNGVVDDSQLPKDRFSAERLKGVDSTLKIQPAKLEDSAVYLCASSHGLAAQETQYFGPGTRLLVL.

The V and J genes are TRBV2 and TRBJ1-3; unclear D gene. With 6 bases removed from V and 0 bases from J, the gap between germline ends came to 9 bases. This CDR3 has 14 residues. Looked up from germline, CDR1 is SNHLY and CDR2 is FYNNEI. In DNA form, the CDR3 reads TGTGCCAGCAGCTCGTCCTTCTCTGGAAACACCATATATTTT. Protein product: CASSSSFSGNTIYF.

The rearrangement links TRBV28 to TRBJ1-1, with 8 bases aligning to TRBD1. V was pared by 8 bases and J by 1 base, with 15 bases of the junction left unmatched. The CDR3 totals 17 residues. Germline V gene lookup returns CDR1 MDHEN and CDR2 SYDVKM. CDR3: CASQRGRRTGRNTEAFF. CDR3 sequence (DNA): TGTGCCAGCCAAAGGGGGAGAAGGACAGGGCGGAACACTGAAGCTTTCTTT.

This rearrangement joins TRBV11-2 to TRBJ2-5, with TRBD1 as a possible D gene (6 bases). V was trimmed by 0 bases and J by 4 bases, leaving 15 bases between them. Per germline, CDR1 SGHAT and CDR2 FQNNGV. This CDR3 spans 16 amino acids. CDR3: CASSLDVGGIGETQYF. The CDR3 nucleotides are TGTGCCAGCAGCTTAGATGTAGGGGGAATAGGAGAGACCCAGTACTTC. The full variable domain, with the rest looked up from reference TRBV11-2 and TRBJ2-5, is EAGVAQSPRYKIIEKRQSVAFWCNPISGHATLYWYQQILGQGPKLLIQFQNNGVVDDSQLPKDRFSAERLKGVDSTLKIQPAKLEDSAVYLCASSLDVGGIGETQYFGPGTRLLVL.

The chain is built from TRBV5-1 and TRBJ2-3, with 8 bases identical to TRBD2. The V gene's germline CDR1 is SGHRS and CDR2 YFSETQ. The CDR3 has 14 residues. Germline trimming cut 4 bases from V and 4 bases from J; bases unmatched to any gene: 5. The CDR3 loop reads CASSPGGAADTQYF. The CDR3 DNA sequence: TGCGCCAGCAGCCCCGGGGGGGCCGCAGATACGCAGTATTTT. The variable domain in full, completed from reference TRBV5-1 and TRBJ2-3, reads KAGVTQTPRYLIKTRGQQVTLSCSPISGHRSVSWYQQTPGQGLQFLFEYFSETQRNKGNFPGRFSGRQFSNSRSEMNVSTLELGDSALYLCASSPGGAADTQYFGPGTRLTVL.

This rearrangement joins TRBV27 to TRBJ1-2, with TRBD1 matching 10 bases. V lost 5 bases to trimming and J lost 1 base; unmatched junction nucleotides: 7. Germline CDR1 reads MNHEY; CDR2 reads SMNVEV (reference sequence). This CDR3 spans 16 amino acids. The CDR3, as DNA: TGTGCCAGCAGTGTTAACCGGGACAGGGGTAACTATGGCTACACCTTC. Amino acid sequence: CASSVNRDRGNYGYTF.

CDR3 DNA: TGTGCCAGCAGGCCGGGACAGGGTATCACCGGGGAGCTGTTTTTT. Its protein is CASRPGQGITGELFF. This sequence joins TRBV6-5 and TRBJ2-2; 9 bases agree with TRBD1. The CDR3 has 15 residues. CDR1 and CDR2 from the germline V gene are MNHEY and SVGAGI. J was trimmed by 4 bases and V by 6 bases; bases with no gene match: 6.

The chain carries TRBV19 and TRBJ1-1, with a tentative D call TRBD1 (5 bases). The CDR3 spans 13 residues. The germline gives CDR1 LNHDA, CDR2 SQIVND (reference sequence). V lost 2 bases and J 11 bases, leaving 15 bases between the germline ends. CDR3 coding DNA: TGTGCCAGTAGTATAAGAGTAGGGGAAGATGCTTTCTTT. Amino acids: CASSIRVGEDAFF.

The chain carries TRBV7-6 and TRBJ2-5, with 7 bases matching TRBD2. Looked up from germline, CDR1 is SGHVS and CDR2 is FNYEAQ. The CDR3 is made up of 14 amino acids. After removal of 2 bases from V and 1 base from J, the junction contained 1 base not matched to a gene. Here the CDR3 reads CASSLRLAQETQYF. In DNA form, the CDR3 reads TGTGCCAGCAGCTTAAGACTAGCCCAAGAGACCCAGTACTTC.

The rearrangement links TRBV6-6 to TRBJ1-2; TRBD1 agrees at 8 bases. V shed 4 bases and J 8 bases; nucleotides not matched to a gene: 12. Germline V gene sequence: CDR1 MNHNY, CDR2 SVGAGI (reference sequence). The CDR3 sequence is 15 residues long. CDR3 protein: CASSSNHKGQGGYTF. The CDR3 coding sequence is TGTGCCAGCAGTTCCAACCATAAAGGACAGGGAGGCTACACCTTC.

The gene calls are TRBV9 and TRBJ1-2; no definite D call. The germline V and J ends were trimmed by 4 bases and 4 bases, with 26 bases remaining between them. Germline V gene sequence: CDR1 SGDLS, CDR2 YYNGEE. This CDR3 spans 18 amino acids. The CDR3 reads CASSSPHEAIPLPYGYTF. The DNA of the CDR3 is TGTGCCAGCAGCTCCCCCCACGAAGCCATTCCCTTACCCTATGGCTACACCTTC.

This chain links TRBV27 with TRBJ1-4; 9 bases align to TRBD1. CDR1 and CDR2 (germline): MNHEY, SMNVEV (reference sequence). The CDR3 covers 15 residues. The trim removed 5 bases at V and 7 bases at J, leaving 8 bases unmatched. For the CDR3, the DNA is TGTGCCAGCAGTCTTTCCGGGACAGGGTTTGAAAAACTGTTTTTT. Protein product: CASSLSGTGFEKLFF. Full variable domain (missing parts from reference TRBV27 and TRBJ1-4): EAQVTQNPRYLITVTGKKLTVTCSQNMNHEYMSWYRQDPGLGLRQIYYSMNVEVTDKGDVPEGYKVSRKEKRNFPLILESPSPNQTSLYFCASSLSGTGFEKLFFGSGTQLSVL.

This sequence joins TRBV18 and TRBJ2-1; TRBD1 agrees at 9 bases. CDR1 and CDR2 from the germline V gene are KGHSH and LQKENI. Trimming took 2 bases from V and 4 from J; bases not matched to a gene: 3. The CDR3 is made up of 15 amino acids. CDR3 coding DNA: TGTGCCAGCTCACCAGTGACAGGGGGATACAATGAGCAGTTCTTC. Protein sequence: CASSPVTGGYNEQFF.

This chain joins TRBV5-6 and TRBJ2-5, with 7 bases aligning to TRBD1. J was trimmed by 7 bases and V by 4 bases; bases with no gene match: 13. CDR3 size: 15 residues. Germline lookup yields CDR1 SGHDT and CDR2 YYEEEE. The CDR3 reads CASSTNLQGVGTQYF. CDR3 DNA sequence: TGTGCCAGCAGCACGAACCTCCAGGGGGTGGGGACCCAGTACTTC.

As regards this clone: The sample has other DNA sequences that encode this CDR3 too. This chain uses TRBV29-1 with TRBJ2-5, with D maybe TRBD1 (6 bases). The CDR3 covers 11 residues. Between the trimmed V and J ends, which lost 4 bases and 5 bases, there was a span of 8 bases. Germline-derived CDR1 and CDR2 are SQVTM and ANQGSEA. The CDR3 loop reads CSVAGEETQYF. CDR3 DNA: TGCAGCGTTGCAGGGGAGGAGACCCAGTACTTC.

This clone was seen just once. V is TRBV28 and J is TRBJ2-3; D may be TRBD2 (6 bases). V was cut by 2 bases and J by 2 bases, with 20 bases left in between. This CDR3 is built from 18 residues. Germline-derived CDR1 and CDR2 are MDHEN and SYDVKM. CDR3 amino acids: CASSLPPGGTEHTDTQYF. The DNA of the CDR3 is TGTGCCAGCAGTTTACCTCCCGGGGGAACAGAGCACACAGATACGCAGTATTTT.

This clone occurred a few times. This chain connects TRBV19 to TRBJ1-5, with D possibly being TRBD1 (6 bases). Trimming pared 3 bases from V and 4 bases from J, leaving 13 bases between. This CDR3 comprises 15 residues. Germline V gives CDR1 LNHDA, CDR2 SQIVND (reference sequence). This CDR3 is CASSITRTDNQPQHF. The CDR3 coding sequence is TGTGCCAGTAGTATCACCCGGACAGATAATCAGCCCCAGCATTTT.